These T cell receptor beta chains were read from a single sample in a study of shared clonotypes between healthy human individuals. Assay: immunoSEQ multiplex PCR; the TCRdb copy retains only in-frame clones and omits some. Among about 1 million clones listed, approximately 70% were seen once. Sequencing was done on a sample of memory CD4+ T cells sorted from blood. Receptors originate from a man aged 18 to 30 in good health. Both conserved end residues are part of each CDR3. A D gene is named only where the DNA matches it firmly. The listing skips clone size in some rows; elsewhere it reads once, few, many or a size class.

j_call,v_call,d_call,clone_size,cdr3_nt,cdr3_aa
TRBJ2-1,TRBV30,TRBD1,-,TGTGCCTGGAGTTGGGACAGGTTAAATGAGCAGTTCTTC,CAWSWDRLNEQFF
TRBJ2-7,TRBV28,TRBD1,-,TGTGCCAGTAACCAAGGGACAGGGGAGTACTTC,CASNQGTGEYF
TRBJ2-1,TRBV5-1,-,-,TGCGCCAGCACCCCACAGGGAAGCTCCTACAATGAGCAGTTCTTC,CASTPQGSSYNEQFF
TRBJ2-5,TRBV4-3,TRBD1,once,TGCGCCAGCAGCCAAGACAGGGGGCCTCAGACCCAGTACTTC,CASSQDRGPQTQYF
TRBJ2-4,TRBV4-1,-,few,TGCGCCAGCAGCCAGCCTGAAGGGGCGAACAGGCCTCGAAACATTCAGTACTTC,CASSQPEGANRPRNIQYF
TRBJ1-6,TRBV10-3,-,few,TGTGCCATCAGGCTTAGGAGCGGTTCACCCCTCCACTTT,CAIRLRSGSPLHF
TRBJ2-5,TRBV10-2,TRBD2,-,TGCGCCAGCCGGACGACTAGCGGGGCCCAAGAGACCCAGTACTTC,CASRTTSGAQETQYF
TRBJ2-7,TRBV2,-,-,TGTGCCAGCAGGGCCCGGGACCTTTCCTACGAGCAGTACTTC,CASRARDLSYEQYF
TRBJ1-1,TRBV30,TRBD1,-,TGTGCCTGGAGTTCTCGGGACAGCCAAGCTTTCTTT,CAWSSRDSQAFF
TRBJ2-1,TRBV14,TRBD2,-,TGTGCCAGCAGCCAAGATCTGGGGAGACTAGCGGGGGCTTATGAGAAGGATGAGCAGTTCTTC,CASSQDLGRLAGAYEKDEQFF
TRBJ2-5,TRBV7-2,-,-,TGTGCCAGCAGCTTAGCGTACGAAGAGACCCAGTACTTC,CASSLAYEETQYF
TRBJ2-7,TRBV7-2,TRBD2,-,TGTGCCAGCAGCTCTAGGGCGGGAGGGCCCCCGGGCGAGCAGTACTTC,CASSSRAGGPPGEQYF